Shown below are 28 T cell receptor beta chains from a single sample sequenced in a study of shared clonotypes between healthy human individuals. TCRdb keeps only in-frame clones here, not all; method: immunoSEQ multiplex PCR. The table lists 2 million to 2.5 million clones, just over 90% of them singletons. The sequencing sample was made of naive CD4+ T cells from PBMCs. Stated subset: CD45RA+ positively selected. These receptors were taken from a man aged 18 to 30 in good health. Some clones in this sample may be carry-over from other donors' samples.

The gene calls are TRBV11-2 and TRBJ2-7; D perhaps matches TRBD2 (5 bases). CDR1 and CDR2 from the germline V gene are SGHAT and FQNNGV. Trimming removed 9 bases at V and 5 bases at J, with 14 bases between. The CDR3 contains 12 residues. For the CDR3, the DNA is TGTGCCAGTATCTCCGGGGTCCACGAGCAGTACTTC. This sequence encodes CASISGVHEQYF.

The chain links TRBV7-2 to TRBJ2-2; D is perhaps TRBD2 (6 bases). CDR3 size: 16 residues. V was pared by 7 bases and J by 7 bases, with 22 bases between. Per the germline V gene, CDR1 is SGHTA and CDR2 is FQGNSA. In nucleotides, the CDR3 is TGTGCCAGCACCCAACCGGAACTAGCAAATATCGGGGAGCTGTTTTTT. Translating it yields CASTQPELANIGELFF.

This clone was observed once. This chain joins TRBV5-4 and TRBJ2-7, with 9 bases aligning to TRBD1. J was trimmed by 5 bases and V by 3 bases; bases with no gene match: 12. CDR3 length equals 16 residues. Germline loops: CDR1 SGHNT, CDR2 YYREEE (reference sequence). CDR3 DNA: TGTGCCAGCAGCTCGAAACAGGGGGCTATCTTAGACGAGCAGTACTTC. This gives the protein CASSSKQGAILDEQYF. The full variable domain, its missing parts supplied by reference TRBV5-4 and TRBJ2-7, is ETGVTQSPTHLIKTRGQQVTLRCSSQSGHNTVSWYQQALGQGPQFIFQYYREEENGRGNFPPRFSGLQFPNYSSELNVNALELDDSALYLCASSSKQGAILDEQYFGPGTRLTVT.

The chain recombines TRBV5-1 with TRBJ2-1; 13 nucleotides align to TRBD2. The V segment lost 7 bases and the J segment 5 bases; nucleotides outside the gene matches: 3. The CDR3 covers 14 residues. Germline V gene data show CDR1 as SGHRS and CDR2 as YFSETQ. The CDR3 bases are TGCGCCAGCGTGGGACTAGCGGGACACAATGAGCAGTTCTTC. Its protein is CASVGLAGHNEQFF.

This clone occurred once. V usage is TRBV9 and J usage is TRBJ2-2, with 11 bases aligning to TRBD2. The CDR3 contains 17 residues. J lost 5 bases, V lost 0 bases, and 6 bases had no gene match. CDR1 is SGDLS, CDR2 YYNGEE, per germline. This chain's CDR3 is CASSVDSGRVGTGELFF. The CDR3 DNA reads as TGTGCCAGCAGCGTAGATAGCGGGAGGGTTGGGACCGGGGAGCTGTTTTTT.

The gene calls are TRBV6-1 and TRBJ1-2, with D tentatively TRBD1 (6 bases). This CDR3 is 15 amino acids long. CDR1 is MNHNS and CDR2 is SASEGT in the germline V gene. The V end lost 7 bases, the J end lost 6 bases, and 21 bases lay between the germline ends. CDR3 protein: CASTSLGGIGDGYTF. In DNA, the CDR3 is TGTGCCAGCACCTCCCTAGGGGGGATCGGGGATGGCTACACCTTC.

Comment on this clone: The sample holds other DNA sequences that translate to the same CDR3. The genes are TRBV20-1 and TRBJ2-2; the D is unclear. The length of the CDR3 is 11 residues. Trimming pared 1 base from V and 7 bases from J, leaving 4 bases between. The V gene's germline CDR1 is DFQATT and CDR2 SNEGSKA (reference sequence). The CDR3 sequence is CSARGVGELFF. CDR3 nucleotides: TGCAGTGCTAGAGGAGTCGGGGAGCTGTTTTTT.

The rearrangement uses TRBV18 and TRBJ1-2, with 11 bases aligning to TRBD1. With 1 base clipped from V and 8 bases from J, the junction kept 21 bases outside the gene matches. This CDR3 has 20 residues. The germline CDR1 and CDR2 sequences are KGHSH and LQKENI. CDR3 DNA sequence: TGTGCCAGCTCACCACTCGGGTACCAAGGACAGGGGGCGCCCGTTAGAGGCTACACCTTC. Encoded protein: CASSPLGYQGQGAPVRGYTF.

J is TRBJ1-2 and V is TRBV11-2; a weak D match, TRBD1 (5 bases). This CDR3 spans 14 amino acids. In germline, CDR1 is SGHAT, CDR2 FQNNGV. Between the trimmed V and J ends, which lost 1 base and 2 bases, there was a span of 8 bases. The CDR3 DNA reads TGTGCCAGCAGCTTAGTAGCAGGGAACTATGGCTACACCTTC. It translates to CASSLVAGNYGYTF.

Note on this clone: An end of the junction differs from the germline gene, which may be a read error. The CDR3 reads CASSPSEIQYF. As DNA, the CDR3 is TGTGCCAGCTCACCCTCGGAGATCCAGTACTTC. J is TRBJ2-5 and V is TRBV18; D gene unclear. This CDR3 is built from 11 residues. Germline V lookup: CDR1 KGHSH, CDR2 LQKENI.

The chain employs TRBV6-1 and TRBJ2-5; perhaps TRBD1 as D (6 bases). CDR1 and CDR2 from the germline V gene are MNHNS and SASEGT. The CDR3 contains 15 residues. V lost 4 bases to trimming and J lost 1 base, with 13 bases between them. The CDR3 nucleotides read TGTGCCAGCAGTGCACAACAGGGCATCCAAGAGACCCAGTACTTC. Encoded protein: CASSAQQGIQETQYF.

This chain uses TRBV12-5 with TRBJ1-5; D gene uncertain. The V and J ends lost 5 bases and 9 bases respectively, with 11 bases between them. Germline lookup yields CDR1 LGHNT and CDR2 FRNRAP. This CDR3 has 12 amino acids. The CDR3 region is CASGRTAWPQHF. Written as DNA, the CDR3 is TGTGCTAGTGGTCGGACGGCGTGGCCCCAGCATTTT. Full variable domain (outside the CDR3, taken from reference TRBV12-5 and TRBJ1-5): DARVTQTPRHKVTEMGQEVTMRCQPILGHNTVFWYRQTMMQGLELLAYFRNRAPLDDSGMPKDRFSAEMPDATLATLKIQPSEPRDSAVYFCASGRTAWPQHFGDGTRLSIL.

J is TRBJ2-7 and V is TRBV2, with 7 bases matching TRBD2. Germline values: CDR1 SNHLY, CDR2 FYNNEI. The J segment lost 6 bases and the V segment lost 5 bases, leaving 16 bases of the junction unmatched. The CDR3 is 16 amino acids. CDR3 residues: CASSQLAGREGGEQYF. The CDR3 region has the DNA TGTGCCAGCAGTCAACTGGCAGGGAGGGAGGGCGGCGAGCAGTACTTC.

Here the CDR3 reads CATSRVLTAFSGELFF. The DNA of the CDR3 is TGTGCCACCAGCAGAGTCCTAACGGCGTTCAGCGGGGAGCTGTTTTTT. V is TRBV15 and J is TRBJ2-2; no clear D gene. Per germline, CDR1 LNHNV and CDR2 YYDKDF (reference sequence). This CDR3 is built from 16 residues. Trimming took 1 base from V and 7 from J, leaving 16 bases between them. Full variable domain (missing parts from reference TRBV15 and TRBJ2-2): DAMVIQNPRYQVTQFGKPVTLSCSQTLNHNVMYWYQQKSSQAPKLLFHYYDKDFNNEADTPDNFQSRRPNTSFCFLDIRSPGLGDTAMYLCATSRVLTAFSGELFFGEGSRLTVL.

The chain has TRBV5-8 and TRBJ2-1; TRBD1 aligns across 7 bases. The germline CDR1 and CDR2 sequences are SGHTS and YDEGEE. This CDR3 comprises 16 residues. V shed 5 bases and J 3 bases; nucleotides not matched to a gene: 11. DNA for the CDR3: TGTGCCAGCAGACTCGAAACAGGGGTCATCTACAATGAGCAGTTCTTC. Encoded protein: CASRLETGVIYNEQFF.

CDR3 nucleotide sequence: TGTGCCAGCAGCCAAACAGCTCCACGGGCGGGCTATGGCTACACCTTC. It encodes CASSQTAPRAGYGYTF. This chain connects TRBV14 to TRBJ1-2; D remains unclear. There are 16 residues in the CDR3. Per germline, CDR1 SGHDN and CDR2 FVKESK. V lost 2 bases, J lost 4 bases, and 17 bases lay in between.

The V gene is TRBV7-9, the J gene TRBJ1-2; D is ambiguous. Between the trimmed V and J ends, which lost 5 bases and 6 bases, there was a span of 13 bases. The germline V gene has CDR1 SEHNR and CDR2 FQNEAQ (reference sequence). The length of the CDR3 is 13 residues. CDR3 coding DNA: TGTGCCAGCAGCCCAAAATCAATCAATGGCTACACCTTC. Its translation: CASSPKSINGYTF.

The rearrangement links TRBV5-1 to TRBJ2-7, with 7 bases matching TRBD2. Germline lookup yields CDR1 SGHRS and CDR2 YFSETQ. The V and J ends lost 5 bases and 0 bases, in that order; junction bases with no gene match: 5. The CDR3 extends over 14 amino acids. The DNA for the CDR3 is TGCGCCAGCAGGCTAGCGGTAAGCTCCTACGAGCAGTACTTC. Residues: CASRLAVSSYEQYF.

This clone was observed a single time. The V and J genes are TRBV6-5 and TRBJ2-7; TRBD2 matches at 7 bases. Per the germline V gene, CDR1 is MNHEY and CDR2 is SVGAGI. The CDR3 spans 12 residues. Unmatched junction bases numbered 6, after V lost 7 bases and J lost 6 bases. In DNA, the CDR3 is TGTGCCAGCACTGCGGGAGATCGCGAGCAGTACTTC. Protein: CASTAGDREQYF.

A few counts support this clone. Here the CDR3 DNA reads TGTGCCAGTGGACCCGGGACAGGGGCAGAAAAACTGTTTTTT. This encodes CASGPGTGAEKLFF. The chain employs TRBV19 and TRBJ1-4, with TRBD1 matching over 10 bases. CDR1 is LNHDA and CDR2 is SQIVND in the germline V gene (reference sequence). The CDR3 length is 14 residues. The ends lost 8 bases at V and 8 bases at J; junction bases unmatched: 8.

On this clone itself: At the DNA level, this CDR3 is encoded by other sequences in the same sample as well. CDR3 region: CASSPGSTEAFF. CDR3 nucleotides: TGTGCCAGCTCTCCCGGGTCCACTGAAGCTTTCTTT. The chain combines TRBV18 with TRBJ1-1; no clear D gene. This CDR3 contains 12 residues. V gave up 6 bases and J gave up 4 bases, with 9 bases separating them. CDR1 is KGHSH, CDR2 LQKENI, per germline.

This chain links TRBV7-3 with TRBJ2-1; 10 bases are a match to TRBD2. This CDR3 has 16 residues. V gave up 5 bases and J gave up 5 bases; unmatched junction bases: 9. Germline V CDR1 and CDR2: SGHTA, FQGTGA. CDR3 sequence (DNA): TGTGCCAGCAGCCTCCCCGGGACTAGCGCCCACAATGAGCAGTTCTTC. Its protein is CASSLPGTSAHNEQFF. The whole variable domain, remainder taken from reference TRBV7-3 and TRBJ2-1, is GAGVSQTPSNKVTEKGKYVELRCDPISGHTALYWYRQSLGQGPEFLIYFQGTGAADDSGLPNDRFFAVRPEGSVSTLKIQRTERGDSAVYLCASSLPGTSAHNEQFFGPGTRLTVL.

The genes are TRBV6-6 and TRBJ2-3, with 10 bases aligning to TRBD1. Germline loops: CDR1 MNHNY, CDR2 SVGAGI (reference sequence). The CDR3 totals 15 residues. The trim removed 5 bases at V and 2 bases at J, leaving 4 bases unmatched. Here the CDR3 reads CASSQGQGYTDTQYF. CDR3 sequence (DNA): TGTGCCAGCAGTCAGGGACAGGGGTACACAGATACGCAGTATTTT.

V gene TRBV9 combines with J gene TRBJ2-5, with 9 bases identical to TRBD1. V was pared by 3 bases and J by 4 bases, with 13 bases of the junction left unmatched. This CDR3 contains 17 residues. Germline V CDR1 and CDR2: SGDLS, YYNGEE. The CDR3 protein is CASSGHRGRVTGETQYF. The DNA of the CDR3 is TGTGCCAGCAGCGGCCACAGGGGGCGCGTTACGGGAGAGACCCAGTACTTC.

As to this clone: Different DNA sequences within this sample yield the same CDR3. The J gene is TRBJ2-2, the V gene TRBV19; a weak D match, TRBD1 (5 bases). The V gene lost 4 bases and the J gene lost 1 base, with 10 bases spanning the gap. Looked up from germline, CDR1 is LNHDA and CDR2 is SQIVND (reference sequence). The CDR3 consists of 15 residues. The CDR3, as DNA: TGTGCCAGTAGTACTCCCGGACAGAACACCGGGGAGCTGTTTTTT. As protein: CASSTPGQNTGELFF.

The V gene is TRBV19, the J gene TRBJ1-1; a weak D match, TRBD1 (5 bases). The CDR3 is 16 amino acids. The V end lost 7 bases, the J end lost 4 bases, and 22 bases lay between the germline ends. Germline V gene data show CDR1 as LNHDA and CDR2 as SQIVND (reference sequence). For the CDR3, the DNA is TGTGCCAGTACCTCATCTTGGGGGGGTGTGGGCACTGAAGCTTTCTTT. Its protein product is CASTSSWGGVGTEAFF.

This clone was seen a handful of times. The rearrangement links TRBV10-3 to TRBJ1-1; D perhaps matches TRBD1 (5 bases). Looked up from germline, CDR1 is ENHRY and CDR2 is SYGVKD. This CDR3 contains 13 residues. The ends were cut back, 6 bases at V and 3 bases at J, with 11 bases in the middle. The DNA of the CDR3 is TGTGCCATCAGATCCACAGGTGACACTGAAGCTTTCTTT. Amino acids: CAIRSTGDTEAFF.

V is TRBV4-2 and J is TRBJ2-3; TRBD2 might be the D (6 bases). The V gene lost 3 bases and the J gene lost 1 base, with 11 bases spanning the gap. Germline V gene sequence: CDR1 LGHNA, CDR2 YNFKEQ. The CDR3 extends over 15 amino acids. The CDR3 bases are TGTGCCAGCAGCCAGGAGACTAGTCGCACAGATACGCAGTATTTT. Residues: CASSQETSRTDTQYF.